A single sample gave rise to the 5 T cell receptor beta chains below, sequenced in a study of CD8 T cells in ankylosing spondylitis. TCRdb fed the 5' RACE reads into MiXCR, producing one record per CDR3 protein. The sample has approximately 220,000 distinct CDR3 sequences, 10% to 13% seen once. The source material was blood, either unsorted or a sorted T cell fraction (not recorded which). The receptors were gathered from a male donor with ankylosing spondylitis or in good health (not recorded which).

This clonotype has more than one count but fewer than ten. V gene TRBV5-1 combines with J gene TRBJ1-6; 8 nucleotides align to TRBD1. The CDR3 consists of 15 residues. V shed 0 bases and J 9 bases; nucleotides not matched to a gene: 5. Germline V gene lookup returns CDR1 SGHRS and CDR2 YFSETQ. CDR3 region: CASSLEDRDTSPLHF. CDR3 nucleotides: TGCGCCAGCAGCTTGGAGGACAGGGATACTTCACCCCTCCACTTT. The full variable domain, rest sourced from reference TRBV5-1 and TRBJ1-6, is KAGVTQTPRYLIKTRGQQVTLSCSPISGHRSVSWYQQTPGQGLQFLFEYFSETQRNKGNFPGRFSGRQFSNSRSEMNVSTLELGDSALYLCASSLEDRDTSPLHFGNGTRLTVT.

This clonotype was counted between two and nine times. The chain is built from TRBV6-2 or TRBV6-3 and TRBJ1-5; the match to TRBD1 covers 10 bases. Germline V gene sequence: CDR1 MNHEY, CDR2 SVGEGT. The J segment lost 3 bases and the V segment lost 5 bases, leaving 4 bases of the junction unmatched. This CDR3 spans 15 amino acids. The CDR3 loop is CASSTRQGANQPQHF. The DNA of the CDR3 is TGTGCCAGCAGTACCCGACAGGGGGCCAATCAGCCCCAGCATTTT.

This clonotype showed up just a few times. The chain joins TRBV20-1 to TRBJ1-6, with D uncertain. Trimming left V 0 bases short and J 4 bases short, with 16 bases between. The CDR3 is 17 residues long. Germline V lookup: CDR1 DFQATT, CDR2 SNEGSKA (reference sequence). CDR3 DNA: TGCAGTGCTAGAGATGGGAGATCCGCGGGGTATAATTCACCCCTCCACTTT. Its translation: CSARDGRSAGYNSPLHF.

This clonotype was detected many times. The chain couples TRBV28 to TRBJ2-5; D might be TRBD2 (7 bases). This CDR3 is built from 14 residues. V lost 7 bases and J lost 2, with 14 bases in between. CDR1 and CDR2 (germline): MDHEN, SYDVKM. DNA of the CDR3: TGTGCCAGCATAGGACTAGGGGGGCAAGAGACCCAGTACTTC. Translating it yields CASIGLGGQETQYF.

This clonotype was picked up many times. CDR3 in DNA: TGCAGTGCCCAGGACAGGGCGTACACTGAAGCTTTCTTT. Translation: CSAQDRAYTEAFF. This chain links TRBV20-1 with TRBJ1-1; 8 bases are shared with TRBD1. Trimming cost V 6 bases and J 3 bases; bases outside gene matches: 6. Germline CDR1 DFQATT, CDR2 SNEGSKA (reference sequence). The CDR3 is 13 residues long.